This TCR beta chain was identified in a study of CD8 T cells in ankylosing spondylitis. Study-wide points: It appeared that ankylosing spondylitis blood was characterized by a TCR beta motif of seven or eight highly homologous variants. Prior work had noted some motif variants in reactive arthritis blood and synovial fluid.

A remark on this clonotype: The antigen remains unidentified.

A quantitative 5'-RACE method, one with molecular barcodes, was used to make TCR beta libraries. TCRdb re-called the 5' RACE reads through MiXCR, storing one row per CDR3 protein. This sample has about 390,000 distinct CDR3 sequences, with 20% to 25% found just once. This CDR3 is built from 16 residues. Germline CDR1 is KGHDR and CDR2 is SFDVKD. V lost 1 base to trimming and J lost 5 bases; unmatched junction nucleotides: 6. The source of this sequence is a male donor with ankylosing spondylitis. V is TRBV24-1 and J is TRBJ2-5, with 10 bases matching TRBD1. Material: blood, either unsorted or a sorted T cell fraction (not recorded which). CDR3 region: CATSDFTDRGYETQYF. DNA for the CDR3: TGTGCCACCAGTGATTTTACGGACAGGGGGTATGAGACCCAGTACTTC.